These 30 T cell receptor beta chains came from one sample sequenced in a study of response to subunit inactivated influenza vaccine (dated by TCRdb to about 2018). The method was RT-PCR. Sequenced using an Illumina HiSeq 2500. TCRdb cleaned the public reads at Q25 with fastp, built clones with MiXCR and kept in-frame beta chains. Duplicate CDR3 protein sequences are folded into a single record with the most common DNA and genes. The sample yields 160,000 or so distinct CDR3 sequences; 11% were counted once. Roughly 12% of the sample belongs to the ten largest clones. Per the publication, the time point label means: 45 days after influenza vaccine administration. Sequences were derived from non-naive T cells sorted from PBMCs, sampled more than 35 days after vaccination. In the paper's terms, the cell subset or site label means: memory T cell fraction. The receptors stem from a man aged 50 or older who received an inactivated influenza vaccine. Donor details come from another sample of the same person, matched by shared clones.

This chain links TRBV15 with TRBJ1-3; D is ambiguous. Germline CDR1 reads LNHNV; CDR2 reads YYDKDF (reference sequence). Trimming removed 0 bases from V and 0 bases from J, with 6 bases in between. CDR3 length: 15 residues. The CDR3 bases are TGTGCCACCAGCAGAGATTTAAGCTCTGGAAACACCATATATTTT. Translation: CATSRDLSSGNTIYF.

This clonotype has just a few counts. The gene calls are TRBV9 and TRBJ2-3; D perhaps matches TRBD1 (5 bases). V shed 0 bases and J shed 2 bases, with 10 bases lying between them. In germline, CDR1 is SGDLS, CDR2 YYNGEE. This CDR3 contains 15 residues. CDR3 sequence (DNA): TGTGCCAGCAGCGTAGGACAGAAGTCCACAGATACGCAGTATTTT. It encodes CASSVGQKSTDTQYF.

This clonotype was counted a few times. A junction end diverges from the germline sequence, so it may reflect a read error. The rearrangement uses TRBV20-1 and TRBJ2-2, with TRBD1 matching over 8 bases. Looked up from germline, CDR1 is DFQATT and CDR2 is SNEGSKA (reference sequence). The CDR3 contains 17 residues. In DNA, the CDR3 is TGCTGTGCTAGAGATACTAGGACAGGGTGGAACACCGGGGAGCTGTTTTTT. This encodes CCARDTRTGWNTGELFF.

The J gene is TRBJ2-5, the V gene TRBV2; the D is unclear. Germline V gene data show CDR1 as SNHLY and CDR2 as FYNNEI. The CDR3 has 12 residues. Trimming pared 4 bases from V and 5 bases from J, leaving 8 bases between. The CDR3 DNA sequence: TGTGCCAGCAGTGGATTGATGGAGACCCAGTACTTC. It is translated as CASSGLMETQYF.

This clonotype was detected a few times. The V and J genes are TRBV4-3 and TRBJ2-2; 9 positions agree with TRBD1. The CDR3 spans 15 residues. The ends lost 1 base at V and 6 bases at J; junction bases unmatched: 3. Germline V gene lookup returns CDR1 LGHNA and CDR2 YSLEER. CDR3 region: CASSQVYRGPGELFF. Here the CDR3 DNA reads TGCGCCAGCAGCCAAGTCTACAGGGGGCCCGGGGAGCTGTTTTTT.

The chain employs TRBV3-1 and TRBJ1-2; maybe TRBD1 (6 bases). Trimming pared 0 bases from V and 4 bases from J, leaving 15 bases between. Per the germline V gene, CDR1 is LGHDT and CDR2 is YNNKEL (reference sequence). The CDR3 extends over 16 amino acids. CDR3 region: CASSQEGAGASYGYTF. The CDR3, as DNA: TGTGCCAGCAGCCAAGAAGGGGCAGGGGCCAGCTATGGCTACACCTTC.

The sample holds many counts of this clonotype. V is TRBV7-2 and J is TRBJ2-7, with 8 bases fitting TRBD1. Per germline, CDR1 SGHTA and CDR2 FQGNSA. The V and J ends lost 4 bases and 2 bases, in that order; junction bases with no gene match: 4. This CDR3 has 14 residues. The CDR3 protein is CASSSWGQAYEQYF. As DNA, the CDR3 is TGTGCCAGCAGCTCCTGGGGACAGGCCTACGAGCAGTACTTC.

This clonotype was found many times. This sequence joins TRBV7-9 and TRBJ2-7; no definite D call. The CDR3 has 13 amino acids. Per the germline V gene, CDR1 is SEHNR and CDR2 is FQNEAQ (reference sequence). Trimming took off 5 bases at V and 3 bases at J, with 11 bases between the two ends. The CDR3 DNA reads TGTGCCAGCAGCCCCCCCAATTACTACGAGCAGTACTTC. This translates into CASSPPNYYEQYF.

The table lists this clonotype with many counts. CDR3: CSVGRGTYEQYF. Written as DNA, the CDR3 is TGCAGCGTTGGCAGGGGGACCTACGAGCAGTACTTC. V and J are TRBV29-1 and TRBJ2-7, with TRBD1 matching 7 bases. The CDR3 contains 12 residues. J lost 2 bases, V lost 4 bases, and 2 bases had no gene match. Per the germline V gene, CDR1 is SQVTM and CDR2 is ANQGSEA.

This clonotype was observed a handful of times. The chain links TRBV10-3 to TRBJ2-2, with D perhaps TRBD2 (6 bases). V lost 6 bases and J 1 base, leaving 15 bases between the germline ends. The CDR3 contains 16 residues. Germline CDR1 ENHRY, CDR2 SYGVKD. CDR3 nucleotides: TGTGCCATCAGCCTTGGAGCGGGTGTGAACACCGGGGAGCTGTTTTTT. It translates to CAISLGAGVNTGELFF.

This clonotype was seen only a few times. The J gene is TRBJ1-4, the V gene TRBV7-2; weak D call: TRBD1 (5 bases). Germline CDR1 and CDR2: SGHTA and FQGNSA. The CDR3 runs to 13 residues. V lost 5 bases and J lost 10, with 14 bases in between. CDR3: CASSLAREGKLFF. The CDR3 nucleotides read TGTGCCAGCAGCCTGGCCAGGGAGGGAAAACTGTTTTTT. The whole variable domain, remainder taken from reference TRBV7-2 and TRBJ1-4, is GAGVSQSPSNKVTEKGKDVELRCDPISGHTALYWYRQSLGQGLEFLIYFQGNSAPDKSGLPSDRFSAERTGGSVSTLTIQRTQQEDSAVYLCASSLAREGKLFFGSGTQLSVL.

This clonotype was detected many times. The J gene is TRBJ2-1, the V gene TRBV12-3 or TRBV12-4, with D perhaps TRBD2 (5 bases). Deletions cut 6 bases from V and 2 bases from J, with 11 bases between. The CDR3 spans 14 residues. The CDR3 sequence is CASSTDSTYNEQFF. The CDR3 nucleotides are TGTGCCAGCAGCACGGACTCCACCTACAATGAGCAGTTCTTC.

Many counts were recorded for this clonotype. The chain has TRBV7-9 and TRBJ1-2; D gene uncertain. This CDR3 contains 13 residues. V was cut by 3 bases and J by 2 bases, with 7 bases left in between. Germline loops: CDR1 SEHNR, CDR2 FQNEAQ (reference sequence). The CDR3 sequence is CASSLTENYGYTF. The CDR3 DNA follows: TGTGCCAGCAGCTTGACGGAAAACTATGGCTACACCTTC.

V usage is TRBV7-9 and J usage is TRBJ2-3, with 7 bases that match TRBD2. Germline V gene lookup returns CDR1 SEHNR and CDR2 FQNEAQ (reference sequence). The junction had 10 bases not matched to a gene; V was cut back by 8 bases and J by 2 bases. This CDR3 has 15 amino acids. The CDR3 sequence: CASGLGLDSTDTQYF. The CDR3 coding sequence is TGTGCCAGCGGTCTTGGACTAGACTCCACAGATACGCAGTATTTT.

This chain joins TRBV4-2 and TRBJ1-4; 7 nucleotides line up with TRBD1. From germline, CDR1 is LGHNA and CDR2 YNFKEQ. V lost 6 bases and J lost 7; bases outside the gene matches: 8. CDR3 length: 14 residues. This CDR3 is CASRGGTATEKLFF. DNA for the CDR3: TGTGCCAGCAGGGGCGGGACAGCGACTGAAAAACTGTTTTTT.

This clonotype has at least ten counts. The chain links TRBV5-1 to TRBJ1-1, with D perhaps matching TRBD1 (5 bases). CDR1 is SGHRS, CDR2 YFSETQ, per germline. The CDR3 consists of 16 residues. The V and J ends lost 4 bases and 0 bases respectively, with 16 bases between them. This CDR3 is CASSPRTGSMNTEAFF. The DNA for the CDR3 is TGCGCCAGCAGCCCCCGAACAGGTTCTATGAACACTGAAGCTTTCTTT.

The genes are TRBV29-1 and TRBJ2-5; 9 bases agree with TRBD1. Trimming at V came to 7 bases and at J to 3 bases, leaving 6 bases not matched to a gene. The CDR3 extends over 13 amino acids. Germline V gene lookup returns CDR1 SQVTM and CDR2 ANQGSEA. This CDR3 is CSEGGTGKETQYF. The DNA for the CDR3 is TGCAGCGAGGGGGGGACAGGGAAAGAGACCCAGTACTTC.

The genes are TRBV30 and TRBJ2-2, with 10 bases aligning to TRBD1. This CDR3 spans 12 amino acids. V dropped 7 bases and J dropped 7; count of bases not matched to a gene: 3. Germline V CDR1 and CDR2: GTSNPN, SVGIG (reference sequence). The CDR3 coding sequence is TGTGCCTCGGGGACAGGGGTCGGGGAGCTGTTTTTT. This encodes CASGTGVGELFF.

This clonotype was seen only a few times. CDR3 bases: TGTGCCATCAGTGAGTCGCCGGATTTGGGCTACACCTTC. This encodes CAISESPDLGYTF. The chain employs TRBV10-3 and TRBJ1-2; D not resolved. The CDR3 runs 13 residues. V was pared by 0 bases and J by 8 bases, with 10 bases between. Germline V gives CDR1 ENHRY, CDR2 SYGVKD.

This clonotype was observed many times. The chain uses TRBV3-1 and TRBJ2-3; the D gene is possibly TRBD2 (6 bases). CDR1 is LGHDT, CDR2 YNNKEL, per germline (reference sequence). V lost 3 bases, J lost 1 base, and 14 bases lay in between. This CDR3 has 16 residues. As DNA, the CDR3 is TGTGCCAGCAGCCATAACAAGGGGACTGGCACAGATACGCAGTATTTT. It translates to CASSHNKGTGTDTQYF.

The chain uses TRBV5-5 and TRBJ2-3; tentatively, D is TRBD2 (6 bases). This CDR3 is built from 17 residues. Germline lookup yields CDR1 SGHKS and CDR2 YYEKEE (reference sequence). Trimming stripped 0 bases from V and 2 bases from J, with 16 bases between. CDR3 DNA: TGTGCCAGCAGCTTGGAAGGAGCGGGCGGTAACACAGATACGCAGTATTTT. Amino acids: CASSLEGAGGNTDTQYF.

This clonotype showed up just a few times. The CDR3 DNA reads TGTGCCAGCAGCTTGGGGCCATGGGGTAATTCACCCCTCCACTTT. This translates into CASSLGPWGNSPLHF. The V gene is TRBV5-6, the J gene TRBJ1-6; D is ambiguous. The germline CDR1 and CDR2 sequences are SGHDT and YYEEEE. This CDR3 region has 15 residues. V shed 0 bases and J shed 6 bases, with 10 bases lying between them.

This clonotype occurred many times. The chain carries TRBV11-2 and TRBJ1-5; no firm D call. The CDR3 consists of 13 residues. Trimming took 3 bases from V and 4 from J, leaving 7 bases between them. Germline CDR1 and CDR2: SGHAT and FQNNGV. The CDR3: CASSFNRNQPQHF. Here the CDR3 DNA reads TGTGCCAGCAGCTTCAATAGGAATCAGCCCCAGCATTTT.

This clonotype was seen at least ten times. The V gene is TRBV11-2, the J gene TRBJ2-7, with 7 bases fitting TRBD1. V was clipped by 3 bases and J by 3 bases; unmatched bases: 8. The CDR3 has 15 amino acids. CDR1 SGHAT and CDR2 FQNNGV come from the germline V gene. The CDR3 region is CASSFGHSGGYEQYF. The CDR3 DNA reads as TGTGCCAGCAGCTTTGGACACTCAGGGGGCTACGAGCAGTACTTC.

This clonotype was seen repeatedly, ten times or more. The chain combines TRBV21-1 with TRBJ1-5; the table assigns TRBD1, which was not confirmed against the DNA. TRBV21-1 is classified as a pseudogene. The CDR3 is 16 amino acids. The CDR3 DNA sequence: TGTGCCAGCAGCAAGGGGACAGTCGACTACATGGAGCCCCAGCATTTT. Encoded protein: CASSKGTVDYMEPQHF.

The chain is built from TRBV20-1 and TRBJ2-3, with 7 bases fitting TRBD1. V lost 3 bases to trimming and J lost 8 bases; unmatched junction nucleotides: 11. Germline V gene lookup returns CDR1 DFQATT and CDR2 SNEGSKA (reference sequence). The CDR3 consists of 14 residues. The CDR3 region has the DNA TGCAGTGCTAGTGCGGGTAGGGGGCGCGGTACGCAGTATTTT. Its translation is CSASAGRGRGTQYF.

The chain uses TRBV7-2 and TRBJ1-2; the match to TRBD1 covers 8 bases. This CDR3 has 15 amino acids. The V and J ends lost 0 bases and 3 bases, in that order; junction bases with no gene match: 3. Germline V gene lookup returns CDR1 SGHTA and CDR2 FQGNSA. CDR3 loop: CASSLALTGDYGYTF. In DNA, the CDR3 is TGTGCCAGCAGCTTAGCCCTGACAGGGGACTATGGCTACACCTTC.

This clonotype appeared a few times. The rearrangement links TRBV11-2 to TRBJ2-1, with TRBD1 matching 9 bases. The CDR3 length is 16 residues. From germline, CDR1 is SGHAT and CDR2 FQNNGV. The V segment lost 0 bases and the J segment 10 bases; nucleotides outside the gene matches: 10. The CDR3 is CASSLDRVGTGNEQFF. The CDR3 DNA is TGTGCCAGCAGCTTAGATAGGGTAGGGACAGGGAACGAGCAGTTCTTC.

This clonotype was counted between two and nine times. This chain uses TRBV12-3 or TRBV12-4 with TRBJ1-4, with 8 nucleotides matching TRBD1. The CDR3 contains 14 residues. The trim removed 10 bases at V and 8 bases at J, leaving 12 bases unmatched. The CDR3 sequence is CATRGRGQKEKLFF. CDR3 nucleotide sequence: TGTGCCACCCGGGGCAGGGGGCAGAAAGAAAAACTGTTTTTT.

This clonotype was recorded at least ten times. The chain employs TRBV4-3 and TRBJ2-3; 7 bases line up with TRBD2. The CDR3 is 18 amino acids. The V gene end was trimmed by 0 bases and the J gene end by 4 bases; junction bases not matched to a gene: 13. Germline assignment: CDR1 LGHNA and CDR2 YSLEER. The CDR3, as DNA: TGCGCCAGCAGCCAAGATCGATGGCGGGCTAGCGGCTCAGATACGCAGTATTTT. This translates into CASSQDRWRASGSDTQYF.